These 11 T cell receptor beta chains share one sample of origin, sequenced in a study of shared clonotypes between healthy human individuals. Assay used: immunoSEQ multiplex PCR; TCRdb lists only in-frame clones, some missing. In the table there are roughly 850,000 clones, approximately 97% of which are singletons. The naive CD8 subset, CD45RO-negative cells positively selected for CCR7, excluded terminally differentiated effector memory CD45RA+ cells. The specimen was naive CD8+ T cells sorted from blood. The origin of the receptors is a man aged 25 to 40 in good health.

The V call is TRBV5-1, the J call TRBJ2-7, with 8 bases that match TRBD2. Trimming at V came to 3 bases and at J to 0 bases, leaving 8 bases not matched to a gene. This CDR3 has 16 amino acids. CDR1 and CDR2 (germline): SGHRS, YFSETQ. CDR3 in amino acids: CASSSAAGTSSYEQYF. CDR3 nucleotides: TGCGCCAGCAGCTCAGCAGCAGGGACTAGCTCCTACGAGCAGTACTTC. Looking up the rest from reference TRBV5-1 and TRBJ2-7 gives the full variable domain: KAGVTQTPRYLIKTRGQQVTLSCSPISGHRSVSWYQQTPGQGLQFLFEYFSETQRNKGNFPGRFSGRQFSNSRSEMNVSTLELGDSALYLCASSSAAGTSSYEQYFGPGTRLTVT.

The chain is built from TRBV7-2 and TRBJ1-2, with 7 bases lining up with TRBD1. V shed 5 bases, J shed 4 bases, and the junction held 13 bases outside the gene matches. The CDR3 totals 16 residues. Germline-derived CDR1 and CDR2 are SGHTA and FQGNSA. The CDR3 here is CASSPLRVGGIYGYTF. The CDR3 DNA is TGTGCCAGCAGCCCCCTGCGGGTAGGGGGCATCTATGGCTACACCTTC.

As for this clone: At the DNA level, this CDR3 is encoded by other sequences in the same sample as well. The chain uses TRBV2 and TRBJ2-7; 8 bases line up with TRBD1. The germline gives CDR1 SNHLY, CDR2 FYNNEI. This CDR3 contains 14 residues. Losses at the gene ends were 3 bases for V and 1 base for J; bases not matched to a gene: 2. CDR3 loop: CASSDGQGSYEQYF. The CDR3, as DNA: TGTGCCAGCAGTGATGGACAGGGTTCCTACGAGCAGTACTTC. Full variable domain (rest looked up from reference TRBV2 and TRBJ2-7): EPEVTQTPSHQVTQMGQEVILRCVPISNHLYFYWYRQILGQKVEFLVSFYNNEISEKSEIFDDQFSVERPDGSNFTLKIRSTKLEDSAMYFCASSDGQGSYEQYFGPGTRLTVT.

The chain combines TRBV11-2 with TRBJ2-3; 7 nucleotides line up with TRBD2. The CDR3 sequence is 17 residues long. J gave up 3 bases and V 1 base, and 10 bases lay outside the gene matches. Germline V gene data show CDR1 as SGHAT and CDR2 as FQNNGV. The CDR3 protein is CASSLVLVGGPTDTQYF. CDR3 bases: TGTGCCAGCAGCTTAGTTTTGGTGGGAGGGCCGACAGATACGCAGTATTTT.

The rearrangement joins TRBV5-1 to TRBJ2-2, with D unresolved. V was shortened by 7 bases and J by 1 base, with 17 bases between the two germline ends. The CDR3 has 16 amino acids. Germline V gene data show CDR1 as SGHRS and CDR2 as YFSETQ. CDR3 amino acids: CASCPRAPENTGELFF. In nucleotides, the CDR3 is TGCGCCAGCTGCCCAAGGGCACCTGAGAACACCGGGGAGCTGTTTTTT.

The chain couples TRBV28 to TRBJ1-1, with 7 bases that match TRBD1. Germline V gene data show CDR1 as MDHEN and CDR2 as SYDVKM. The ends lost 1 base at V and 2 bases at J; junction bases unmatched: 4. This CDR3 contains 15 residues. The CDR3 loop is CASSLSGQSNTEAFF. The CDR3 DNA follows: TGTGCCAGCAGTTTATCGGGACAGTCAAACACTGAAGCTTTCTTT. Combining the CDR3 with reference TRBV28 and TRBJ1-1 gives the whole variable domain DVKVTQSSRYLVKRTGEKVFLECVQDMDHENMFWYRQDPGLGLRLIYFSYDVKMKEKGDIPEGYSVSREKKERFSLILESASTNQTSMYLCASSLSGQSNTEAFFGQGTRLTVV.

CDR3 in DNA: TGTGCCAGCAGTGGTGCCGGGACAGCTTTAAATGAAAAACTGTTTTTT. Translated, it gives CASSGAGTALNEKLFF. This sequence joins TRBV2 and TRBJ1-4; 7 bases agree with TRBD1. CDR1 SNHLY and CDR2 FYNNEI come from the germline V gene. This CDR3 is built from 16 residues. V trimming: 4 bases; J trimming: 5 bases; junction bases outside the gene matches: 10.

CDR3 residues: CASSLETYSYEQYF. As DNA, the CDR3 is TGTGCCAGCAGTTTGGAGACATACTCCTACGAGCAGTACTTC. V gene TRBV28 combines with J gene TRBJ2-7, with D unclear. Trimming cost V 3 bases and J 0 bases, with 9 bases left between them. The CDR3 spans 14 residues. Germline V gene lookup returns CDR1 MDHEN and CDR2 SYDVKM.

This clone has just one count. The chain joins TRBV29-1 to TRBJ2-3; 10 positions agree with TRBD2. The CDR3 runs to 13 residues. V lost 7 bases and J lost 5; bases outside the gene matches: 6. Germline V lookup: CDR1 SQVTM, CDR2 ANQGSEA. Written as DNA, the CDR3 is TGCAGCGGTTCTAGCGGGAGCGGAGATACGCAGTATTTT. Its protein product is CSGSSGSGDTQYF.

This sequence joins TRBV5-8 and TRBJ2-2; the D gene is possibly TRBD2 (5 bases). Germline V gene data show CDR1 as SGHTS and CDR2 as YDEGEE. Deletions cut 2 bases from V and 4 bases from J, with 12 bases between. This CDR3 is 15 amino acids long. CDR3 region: CASSFGLSGTGELFF. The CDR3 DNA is TGTGCCAGCAGCTTCGGTCTAAGCGGCACCGGGGAGCTGTTTTTT.

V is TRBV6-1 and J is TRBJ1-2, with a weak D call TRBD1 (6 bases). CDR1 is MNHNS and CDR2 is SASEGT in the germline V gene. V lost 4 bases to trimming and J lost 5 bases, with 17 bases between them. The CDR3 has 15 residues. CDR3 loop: CASSGATGMGYGYTF. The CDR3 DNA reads TGTGCCAGCAGTGGAGCCACAGGGATGGGTTATGGCTACACCTTC.